These 31 T cell receptor beta chains were all obtained from the same sample, sequenced in a study of blood T cell repertoires in COVID-19. Method: immunoSEQ multiplex PCR; TCRdb's copy keeps in-frame clones and lacks some. The data show 210,000 or so clones, around 80% seen once. The material sequenced was peripheral blood. The receptors were sampled from a woman aged 25 to 39 with COVID-19, enrolled during active disease.

The chain links TRBV19 to TRBJ2-4; 7 positions match TRBD1. The germline V gene encodes CDR1 LNHDA and CDR2 SQIVND (reference sequence). Trimming took 9 bases from V and 2 from J; bases not matched to a gene: 7. The CDR3 is made up of 14 amino acids. The CDR3 DNA reads TGTGCCAGCAACCGGGACAGCACCAAAAACATTCAGTACTTC. This translates into CASNRDSTKNIQYF.

This clone was picked up a small number of times. V gene TRBV20-1 combines with J gene TRBJ2-7; the D gene is possibly TRBD2 (5 bases). This CDR3 has 11 amino acids. Germline loops: CDR1 DFQATT, CDR2 SNEGSKA (reference sequence). Trimming stripped 3 bases from V and 6 bases from J, with 9 bases between. This CDR3 reads CSARGRGEQYF. The CDR3 coding sequence is TGCAGTGCTAGGGGCCGGGGCGAGCAGTACTTC.

The chain is built from TRBV7-8 and TRBJ1-2; D is unresolved. Germline V CDR1 and CDR2: SGHVS, FQNEAQ. This CDR3 spans 14 amino acids. Trimming cost V 5 bases and J 2 bases, with 12 bases left between them. CDR3 in DNA: TGTGCCAGCAGCCGAGCTTTTGGCAACTATGGCTACACCTTC. This sequence encodes CASSRAFGNYGYTF.

The CDR3 DNA reads TGTGCCAGCAGCTTAGGACAGGGGAACGGGGAGCTGTTTTTT. It encodes CASSLGQGNGELFF. The chain links TRBV7-9 to TRBJ2-2; TRBD1 matches 8 bases. V gave up 1 base and J gave up 7 bases; unmatched junction bases: 2. The CDR3 is 14 residues long. Germline CDR1 is SEHNR and CDR2 is FQNEAQ (reference sequence).

The chain is built from TRBV19 and TRBJ2-1, with TRBD2 matching over 8 bases. V shed 2 bases, J shed 3 bases, and the junction held 3 bases outside the gene matches. CDR3 size: 15 residues. Germline CDR1 LNHDA, CDR2 SQIVND (reference sequence). The CDR3, as DNA: TGTGCCAGTAGTATATCGGGGGGGCTCTACAATGAGCAGTTCTTC. Its protein product is CASSISGGLYNEQFF.

This chain links TRBV7-6 with TRBJ1-4; D is unclear. V lost 7 bases and J 5 bases, leaving 23 bases between the germline ends. Germline V CDR1 and CDR2: SGHVS, FNYEAQ. This CDR3 comprises 17 residues. The CDR3 here is CASTLVPVLNPNEKLFF. The CDR3 DNA is TGTGCCAGCACTCTAGTCCCCGTCCTCAACCCAAATGAAAAACTGTTTTTT.

The chain's CDR3 is CASSLGPRPSSYEQYF. The CDR3, as DNA: TGTGCCAGCAGCTTGGGCCCCCGTCCCAGCTCCTACGAGCAGTACTTC. The chain combines TRBV5-5 with TRBJ2-7; D gene ambiguous. CDR3 length: 16 amino acids. From germline, CDR1 is SGHKS and CDR2 YYEKEE (reference sequence). The V gene lost 0 bases and the J gene lost 0 bases, with 13 bases spanning the gap.

The V and J genes are TRBV7-2 and TRBJ2-1; tentatively, D is TRBD2 (5 bases). CDR3 length: 14 residues. Trimming shortened V by 0 bases and J by 10 bases, and 13 bases separated the two germline ends. Per germline, CDR1 SGHTA and CDR2 FQGNSA. The CDR3 nucleotides read TGTGCCAGCAGCTTAGCGGACTCTCTGGGAGAGCAGTTCTTC. Translating gives CASSLADSLGEQFF.

CDR3 sequence: CASGGGQETQYF. The DNA for the CDR3 is TGTGCCAGCGGCGGGGGTCAAGAGACCCAGTACTTC. V is TRBV2 and J is TRBJ2-5, with TRBD2 matching over 7 bases. Unmatched junction bases numbered 2, after V lost 8 bases and J lost 2 bases. Germline CDR1 is SNHLY and CDR2 is FYNNEI. CDR3 length: 12 amino acids.

This chain joins TRBV2 and TRBJ2-1, with D possibly matching TRBD2 (7 bases). Germline V gives CDR1 SNHLY, CDR2 FYNNEI. V was clipped by 2 bases and J by 7 bases, with 15 bases between them. The CDR3 is 15 amino acids. The CDR3 protein is CASSEKAGAGNEQFF. The CDR3 DNA follows: TGTGCCAGCAGTGAAAAGGCGGGGGCGGGGAATGAGCAGTTCTTC.

The chain uses TRBV9 and TRBJ2-2; 8 nucleotides agree with TRBD2. CDR1 is SGDLS and CDR2 is YYNGEE in the germline V gene. V shed 3 bases and J 2 bases; nucleotides not matched to a gene: 6. This CDR3 has 16 residues. The CDR3 loop reads CASSGAGDLNTGELFF. CDR3 nucleotide sequence: TGTGCCAGCAGCGGAGCGGGGGATCTTAACACCGGGGAGCTGTTTTTT.

This rearrangement joins TRBV2 to TRBJ1-2; 9 bases map to TRBD1. There are 15 residues in the CDR3. V lost 3 bases, J lost 7 bases, and 9 bases stayed unmatched. Germline values: CDR1 SNHLY, CDR2 FYNNEI. CDR3 DNA sequence: TGTGCCAGCAGTGAGGTATACGGGACAGGGACTGGCTACACCTTC. Residues: CASSEVYGTGTGYTF.

In its sample, this clone was seen a few times. The rearrangement links TRBV9 to TRBJ2-5, with 9 bases lining up with TRBD1. Germline lookup yields CDR1 SGDLS and CDR2 YYNGEE. V lost 0 bases and J lost 3; bases outside the gene matches: 3. The CDR3 consists of 15 residues. In DNA, the CDR3 is TGTGCCAGCAGCGTAGCTGGGACAGGGAAAGAGACCCAGTACTTC. This sequence encodes CASSVAGTGKETQYF.

V and J are TRBV28 and TRBJ2-5; TRBD2 agrees at 9 bases. Germline V CDR1 and CDR2: MDHEN, SYDVKM. J gave up 2 bases and V 6 bases, and 7 bases lay outside the gene matches. This CDR3 is 15 amino acids long. CDR3 coding DNA: TGTGCCAGCAGGGCTAGCGGGGTCAAACAAGAGACCCAGTACTTC. It is translated as CASRASGVKQETQYF.

V and J are TRBV10-3 and TRBJ1-5, with a possible D match to TRBD1 (5 bases). The germline V and J ends were trimmed by 10 bases and 0 bases, with 13 bases remaining between them. CDR3 length equals 14 residues. Germline CDR1 ENHRY, CDR2 SYGVKD. CDR3 DNA sequence: TGTGCCACCCAGGGCTTTTATAGCAATCAGCCCCAGCATTTT. Translation: CATQGFYSNQPQHF.

The rearrangement joins TRBV21-1 to TRBJ2-1; the D call of TRBD1 is as the table states it, not checked on the DNA. TRBV21-1 is listed as a pseudogene. The CDR3 length is 14 residues. The CDR3 DNA is TGTGCCAGCAGGACCGGGACAGAATACAATGAGCAGTTCTTC. Protein product: CASRTGTEYNEQFF.

This clone was recorded once. The rearrangement links TRBV11-2 to TRBJ2-7; 7 bases align to TRBD2. Trimming cost V 8 bases and J 5 bases; bases outside gene matches: 6. The CDR3 totals 12 residues. Per the germline V gene, CDR1 is SGHAT and CDR2 is FQNNGV. CDR3 region: CASWGGRDEQYF. Here the CDR3 DNA reads TGTGCCAGCTGGGGGGGTAGGGACGAGCAGTACTTC.

This clone was detected only once. The V call is TRBV5-8, the J call TRBJ1-1; 9 bases fit TRBD1. CDR3 length: 15 residues. V trimming: 7 bases; J trimming: 0 bases; junction bases outside the gene matches: 7. Per germline, CDR1 SGHTS and CDR2 YDEGEE. CDR3 amino acids: CASGKDRGMNTEAFF. In DNA, the CDR3 is TGTGCCAGCGGTAAGGACAGGGGTATGAACACTGAAGCTTTCTTT.

V usage is TRBV29-1 and J usage is TRBJ1-2; 10 bases fit TRBD1. The CDR3 is 12 amino acids. CDR1 is SQVTM, CDR2 ANQGSEA, per germline. CDR3 coding DNA: TGCAGTGATCGACAGGGGGCGGGTGGCTACACCTTC. It encodes CSDRQGAGGYTF.

This chain links TRBV10-3 with TRBJ1-4; D unclear. With 6 bases removed from V and 8 bases from J, the gap between germline ends came to 13 bases. CDR1 and CDR2 from the germline V gene are ENHRY and SYGVKD. The CDR3 extends over 13 amino acids. This CDR3 reads CAIRAAKREKLFF. Here the CDR3 DNA reads TGTGCCATCAGAGCCGCGAAGAGGGAAAAACTGTTTTTT.

The chain is built from TRBV2 and TRBJ2-1; a possible D gene is TRBD1 (6 bases). This CDR3 contains 13 residues. V gave up 6 bases and J gave up 12 bases, with 18 bases separating them. CDR1 and CDR2 (germline): SNHLY, FYNNEI. In DNA, the CDR3 is TGTGCCAGCAGCCTTATAGGGGGTGGTGGGCAGTTCTTC. This gives the protein CASSLIGGGGQFF.

The CDR3 protein is CASSLVTRDTQYF. The CDR3 DNA reads as TGTGCCAGCAGTTTAGTGACTAGAGATACGCAGTATTTT. V usage is TRBV27 and J usage is TRBJ2-3; D perhaps matches TRBD2 (6 bases). Germline CDR1 and CDR2: MNHEY and SMNVEV (reference sequence). Trimming stripped 2 bases from V and 5 bases from J, with 8 bases between. The CDR3 runs to 13 residues.

J is TRBJ2-1 and V is TRBV5-4, with D perhaps TRBD2 (6 bases). CDR3 length: 13 amino acids. Germline V gene data show CDR1 as SGHNT and CDR2 as YYREEE (reference sequence). V shed 2 bases and J shed 7 bases, with 10 bases lying between them. CDR3 amino acids: CASSFLASNEQFF. In nucleotides, the CDR3 is TGTGCCAGCAGCTTTCTAGCGTCGAATGAGCAGTTCTTC. Based on the CDR3 plus reference TRBV5-4 and TRBJ2-1, the full variable domain is ETGVTQSPTHLIKTRGQQVTLRCSSQSGHNTVSWYQQALGQGPQFIFQYYREEENGRGNFPPRFSGLQFPNYSSELNVNALELDDSALYLCASSFLASNEQFFGPGTRLTVL.

The V call is TRBV28, the J call TRBJ1-5; 7 bases line up with TRBD1. Germline lookup yields CDR1 MDHEN and CDR2 SYDVKM. Germline trimming cut 5 bases from V and 1 base from J; bases unmatched to any gene: 11. The CDR3 is 17 amino acids. The CDR3 DNA follows: TGTGCCAGCAGTCTACGTACAGGGGCGCGGAGCAATCAGCCCCAGCATTTT. Translated: CASSLRTGARSNQPQHF.

The rearrangement links TRBV6-2 or TRBV6-3 to TRBJ1-4; no clear D gene. CDR3 length equals 16 residues. Germline CDR1 and CDR2: MNHEY and SVGEGT. Trimming shortened V by 0 bases and J by 10 bases, and 18 bases separated the two germline ends. CDR3 bases: TGTGCCAGCAGTTACTCGACCCGCGGCCAGCATGGAAAACTGTTTTTT. This translates into CASSYSTRGQHGKLFF.

V gene TRBV11-2 combines with J gene TRBJ2-7; no reliable D call. The V gene's germline CDR1 is SGHAT and CDR2 FQNNGV. The CDR3 consists of 12 residues. V was clipped by 3 bases and J by 3 bases, with 6 bases between them. CDR3 protein: CASSFQNYEQYF. The CDR3 nucleotides read TGTGCCAGCAGCTTCCAGAACTACGAGCAGTACTTC.

The gene calls are TRBV7-9 and TRBJ2-1, with D possibly matching TRBD1 (7 bases). This CDR3 is built from 18 residues. CDR1 is SEHNR, CDR2 FQNEAQ, per germline (reference sequence). The germline V and J ends were trimmed by 5 bases and 0 bases, with 20 bases remaining between them. In DNA, the CDR3 is TGTGCCAGCAGCCACCCAGGGGGGAGCGGATACTCCTACAATGAGCAGTTCTTC. Translating it yields CASSHPGGSGYSYNEQFF.

The chain employs TRBV11-3 and TRBJ2-3; 8 nucleotides agree with TRBD2. CDR1 and CDR2 (germline): SGHNT, YENEEA. The trim removed 5 bases at V and 3 bases at J, leaving 7 bases unmatched. This CDR3 has 15 amino acids. CDR3 amino acids: CASSGRTGGTDTQYF. The CDR3 DNA is TGTGCCAGCAGCGGCCGAACGGGAGGGACAGATACGCAGTATTTT. Full variable domain (missing parts from reference TRBV11-3 and TRBJ2-3): EAGVVQSPRYKIIEKKQPVAFWCNPISGHNTLYWYLQNLGQGPELLIRYENEEAVDDSQLPKDRFSAERLKGVDSTLKIQPAELGDSAVYLCASSGRTGGTDTQYFGPGTRLTVL.

This clone appeared a single time. The chain has TRBV5-4 and TRBJ1-1; 8 bases line up with TRBD1. This CDR3 spans 15 amino acids. V gave up 5 bases and J gave up 5 bases; unmatched junction bases: 11. Germline-derived CDR1 and CDR2 are SGHNT and YYREEE (reference sequence). The CDR3 region is CASSKKDRDWTEAFF. The DNA for the CDR3 is TGTGCCAGCAGTAAAAAGGACAGGGATTGGACTGAAGCTTTCTTT.

A remark on this clone: Germline is not matched at one junction end, which may reflect a read error. This sequence joins TRBV3-1 (or the pseudogene TRBV3-2) and TRBJ1-2; D is unclear. The CDR3 totals 11 residues. Germline assignment: CDR1 LGHDT and CDR2 YNNKEL (reference sequence). For the CDR3, the DNA is TGTGCCAGCAGCCAAGACCGGACTCCTGCCTTC. This encodes CASSQDRTPAF.

The chain recombines TRBV7-3 with TRBJ2-2; D is unclear. Germline-derived CDR1 and CDR2 are SGHTA and FQGTGA. Trimming removed 4 bases from V and 0 bases from J, with 9 bases in between. The CDR3 is 15 residues long. The chain's CDR3 is CASSSRGANTGELFF. The CDR3 region has the DNA TGTGCCAGCAGCTCCCGAGGAGCGAACACCGGGGAGCTGTTTTTT.